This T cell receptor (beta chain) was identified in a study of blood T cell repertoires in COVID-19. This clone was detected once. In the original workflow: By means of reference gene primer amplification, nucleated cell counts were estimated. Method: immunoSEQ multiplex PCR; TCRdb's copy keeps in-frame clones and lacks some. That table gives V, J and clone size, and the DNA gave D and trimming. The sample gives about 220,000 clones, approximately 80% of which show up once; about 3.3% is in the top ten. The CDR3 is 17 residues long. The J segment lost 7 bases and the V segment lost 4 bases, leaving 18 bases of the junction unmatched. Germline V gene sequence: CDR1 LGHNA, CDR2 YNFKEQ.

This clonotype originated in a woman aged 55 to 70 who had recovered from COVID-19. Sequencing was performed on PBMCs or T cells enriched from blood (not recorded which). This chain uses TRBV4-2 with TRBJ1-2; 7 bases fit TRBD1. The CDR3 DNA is TGTGCCAGCAGCCCGAAGGGTACAGGGGCCACAACTGGTGGCTACACCTTC. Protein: CASSPKGTGATTGGYTF.